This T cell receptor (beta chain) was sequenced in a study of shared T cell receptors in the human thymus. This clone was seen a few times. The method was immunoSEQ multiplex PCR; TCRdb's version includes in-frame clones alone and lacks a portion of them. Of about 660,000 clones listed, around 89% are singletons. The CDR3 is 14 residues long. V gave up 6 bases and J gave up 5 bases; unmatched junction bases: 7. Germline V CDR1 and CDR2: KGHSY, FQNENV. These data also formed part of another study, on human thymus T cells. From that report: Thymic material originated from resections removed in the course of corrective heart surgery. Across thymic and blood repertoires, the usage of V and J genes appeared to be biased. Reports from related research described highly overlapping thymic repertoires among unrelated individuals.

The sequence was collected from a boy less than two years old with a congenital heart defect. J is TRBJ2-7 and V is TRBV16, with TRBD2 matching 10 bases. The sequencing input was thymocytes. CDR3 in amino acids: CASSWNSGRHEQYF. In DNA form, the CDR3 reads TGTGCCAGCAGTTGGAATAGCGGGAGGCACGAGCAGTACTTC.